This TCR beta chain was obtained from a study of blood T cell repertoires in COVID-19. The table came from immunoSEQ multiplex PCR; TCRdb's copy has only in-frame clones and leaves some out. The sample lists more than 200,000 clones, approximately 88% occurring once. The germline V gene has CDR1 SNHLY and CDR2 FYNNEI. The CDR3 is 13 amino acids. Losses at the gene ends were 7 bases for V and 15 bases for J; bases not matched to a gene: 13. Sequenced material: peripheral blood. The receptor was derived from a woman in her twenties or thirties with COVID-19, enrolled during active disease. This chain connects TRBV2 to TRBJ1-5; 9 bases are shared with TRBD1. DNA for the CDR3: TGTGCCAGCACAGGACAGGGGTCCCCCGTCTCGCATTTT. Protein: CASTGQGSPVSHF.